This TCR beta chain was sequenced during a study of T cell repertoires in cytomegalovirus infection. Whole-study results and caveats: Cumulated frequencies of public TCR beta families served to identify carriers of CMV plus the relevant HLA.

Using its own MiXCR run on the reads, TCRdb lists one record per CDR3 protein. The sample holds about 360,000 distinct CDR3 sequences, around a sixth seen once. This clonotype was observed a few times. As yet, its antigen is unknown. V was clipped by 0 bases and J by 0 bases, with 5 bases between them. Germline V gene data show CDR1 as LNHNV and CDR2 as YYDKDF (reference sequence). This CDR3 is 14 amino acids long. The sample comprised PBMCs. The chain has TRBV15 and TRBJ1-1, with D hard to call. This TCR came from a human donor in good health (CMV status not recorded). Some clones in this sample may be carry-over from other donors' samples. The CDR3 sequence is CATSRDNLNTEAFF. The CDR3 DNA reads as TGTGCCACCAGCAGAGACAACTTGAACACTGAAGCTTTCTTT.